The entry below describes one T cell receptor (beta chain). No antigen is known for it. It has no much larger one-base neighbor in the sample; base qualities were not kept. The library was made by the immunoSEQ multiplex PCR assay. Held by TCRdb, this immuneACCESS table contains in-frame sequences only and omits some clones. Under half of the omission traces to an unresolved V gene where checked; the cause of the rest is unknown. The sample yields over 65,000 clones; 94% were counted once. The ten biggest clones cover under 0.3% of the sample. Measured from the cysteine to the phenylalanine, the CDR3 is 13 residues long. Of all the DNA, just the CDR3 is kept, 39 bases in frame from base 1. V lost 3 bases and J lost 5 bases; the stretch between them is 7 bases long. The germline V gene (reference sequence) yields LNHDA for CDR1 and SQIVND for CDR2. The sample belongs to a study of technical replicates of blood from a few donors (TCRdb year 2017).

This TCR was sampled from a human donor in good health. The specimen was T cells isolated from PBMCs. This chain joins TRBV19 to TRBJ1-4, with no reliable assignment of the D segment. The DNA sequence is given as TGTGCCAGTAGTATGTACACGAATGAAAAACTGTTTTTT. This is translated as CASSMYTNEKLFF.